This T cell receptor beta chain was identified in a study of T cell changes during pregnancy in multiple sclerosis. This clone was detected once. Germline values: CDR1 SEHNR, CDR2 FQNEAQ (reference sequence). The ends were cut back, 2 bases at V and 7 bases at J, with 12 bases in the middle. The CDR3 sequence is 13 residues long. Data came from immunoSEQ multiplex PCR; TCRdb stores just in-frame clones and leaves some out. This sample yields 70,000 to 95,000 clones, of which around 93% are seen a single time; 2.6% belongs to the top ten. The specimen comprised peripheral blood, sampled after pregnancy. This clonotype was obtained from a female donor in good health, enrolled as a control in a pregnancy study. The chain joins TRBV7-9 to TRBJ2-7; D not certain. The CDR3 sequence is CASSLYPAVEQYF. DNA of the CDR3: TGTGCCAGCAGCTTATACCCCGCAGTTGAGCAGTACTTC.